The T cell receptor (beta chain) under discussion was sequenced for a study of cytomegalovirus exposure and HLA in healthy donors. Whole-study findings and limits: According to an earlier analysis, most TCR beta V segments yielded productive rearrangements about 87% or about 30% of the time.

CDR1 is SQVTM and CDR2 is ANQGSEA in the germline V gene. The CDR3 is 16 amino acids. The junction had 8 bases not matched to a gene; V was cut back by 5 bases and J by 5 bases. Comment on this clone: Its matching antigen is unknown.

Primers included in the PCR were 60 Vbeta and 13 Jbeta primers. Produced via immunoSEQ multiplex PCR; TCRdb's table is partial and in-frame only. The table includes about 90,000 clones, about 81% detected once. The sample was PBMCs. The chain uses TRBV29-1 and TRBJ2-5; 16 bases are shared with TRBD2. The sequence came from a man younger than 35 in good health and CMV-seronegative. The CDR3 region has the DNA TGCAGCGTTCCGGGACTAGCGGGAGGGCCGGAGGAGACCCAGTACTTC. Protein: CSVPGLAGGPEETQYF.